This T cell receptor (beta chain) appears in the sequencing data of a study of human T cells and chemical hapten exposure. Between the trimmed V and J ends, which lost 0 bases and 3 bases, there was a span of 18 bases. The CDR3 runs to 18 residues. Authors' analysis steps: Samples held a median of approximately 96,000 TCRs, range roughly 20,000–750,000. TCRdb fed the RACE reads into MiXCR, producing one record per CDR3 protein. These V and J calls derive from TCRdb rather than the authors' analysis. The table has approximately 89,000 distinct CDR3 sequences, roughly 10% seen once. The time point was: patch test 2, 6 weeks after DPC sensitization. Treatment indicated: therapeutic diphenylcyclopropenone sensitization with weekly scalp DPC. Phlebotomy was performed prior to application of every patch test.

The sample was whole blood, taken in connection with sensitization to the hapten diphenylcyclopropenone (DPC). The TCR comes from a woman aged 25-40 years with alopecia areata. Some clones in this sample may be carry-over from other donors' samples. This chain joins TRBV12-3 or TRBV12-4 and TRBJ2-4; D is perhaps TRBD1 or TRBD2 (6 bases each). This CDR3 reads CASSLALSGGRLKNIQYF. The CDR3 nucleotides read TGTGCCAGCAGTTTAGCGCTAAGTGGGGGGCGTCTCAAAAACATTCAGTACTTC.